A single sample gave rise to the 2 T cell receptor beta chains below, sequenced in a study of T cells in Graves' hyperthyroidism and ophthalmopathy. The investigators amplified TCR beta CDR3 regions from RNA transcripts. In the first-round RT-PCR of the TCR CDR3, the HTBI primer set was used. One entry per CDR3 protein results from TCRdb running MiXCR on the multiplex PCR reads. In the table there are around 190,000 distinct CDR3 sequences, less than 20% of which are singletons. Sample: blood. Receptors originate from a woman aged 45 to 65 with Graves' hyperthyroidism.

At least ten counts were recorded for this clonotype. This chain connects TRBV29-1 to TRBJ2-7; D is ambiguous. V was pared by 0 bases and J by 3 bases, with 0 bases between. The V gene's germline CDR1 is SQVTM and CDR2 ANQGSEA. The CDR3 is made up of 10 amino acids. CDR3 sequence reads: CSVEDYEQYF. CDR3 in DNA: TGCAGCGTTGAAGACTACGAGCAGTACTTC.

The J gene is TRBJ1-4, the V gene TRBV5-1, with a tentative D call TRBD1 (6 bases). The CDR3 covers 16 residues. The V and J ends lost 3 bases and 0 bases respectively, with 12 bases between them. Germline V gene lookup returns CDR1 SGHRS and CDR2 YFSETQ. CDR3 DNA sequence: TGCGCCAGCAGCTGGGCAGGGGTAACAACTAATGAAAAACTGTTTTTT. It specifies CASSWAGVTTNEKLFF.